Presented here are 29 T cell receptor beta chains from one specimen sequenced in a study of response to subunit inactivated influenza vaccine. Each CDR3 protein gets one entry after TCRdb re-called the RT-PCR reads with MiXCR. The sample has around 750,000 distinct CDR3 sequences, approximately 22% seen once. The source was PBMCs from blood, collected about 5 days after vaccination. The receptors shown here come from a middle-aged man who received an inactivated influenza vaccine.

This clonotype was recorded only once. J is TRBJ2-7 and V is TRBV21-1; TRBD1 was called by the table and not checked on the DNA. TRBV21-1 is a pseudogene. This CDR3 contains 16 residues. The CDR3 nucleotides read TGTGCCAGCAGCAAAAGGTCCCGGAGGGAACCCTACGAGCAGTACTTC. It encodes CASSKRSRREPYEQYF.

This clonotype appeared once. This chain uses TRBV9 with TRBJ2-1, with TRBD2 matching over 7 bases. With 4 bases clipped from V and 10 bases from J, the junction kept 2 bases outside the gene matches. CDR3 size: 11 residues. CDR1 is SGDLS, CDR2 YYNGEE, per germline. CDR3 residues: CASSRGVEQFF. The CDR3 DNA reads TGTGCCAGCAGCCGGGGGGTGGAGCAGTTCTTC. The full variable domain, in which reference TRBV9 and TRBJ2-1 provide the parts outside the CDR3, is DSGVTQTPKHLITATGQRVTLRCSPRSGDLSVYWYQQSLDQGLQFLIQYYNGEERAKGNILERFSAQQFPDLHSELNLSSLELGDSALYFCASSRGVEQFFGPGTRLTVL.

The rearrangement joins TRBV7-9 to TRBJ2-6; D is uncertain. The CDR3 runs to 12 residues. Germline lookup yields CDR1 SEHNR and CDR2 FQNEAQ (reference sequence). V shed 11 bases and J shed 2 bases, with 7 bases lying between them. Here the CDR3 DNA reads TGTGCCGCTTCACCTGGGGCCAACGTCCTGACTTTC. Its translation is CAASPGANVLTF.

This clonotype was observed a handful of times. The J gene is TRBJ2-5, the V gene TRBV11-2; 7 bases map to TRBD2. The CDR3 consists of 19 residues. Trimming removed 2 bases from V and 4 bases from J; junction bases left unmatched: 19. CDR1 and CDR2 from the germline V gene are SGHAT and FQNNGV. In nucleotides, the CDR3 is TGTGCCAGCAGCTTATGGCCCTTTAAGAGGCGGGGGAGATTAGAGACCCAGTACTTC. It yields the protein CASSLWPFKRRGRLETQYF.

This clonotype was seen more than once but under ten times. The chain links TRBV18 to TRBJ2-3, with 8 bases fitting TRBD1. The junction had 13 bases not matched to a gene; V was cut back by 5 bases and J by 3 bases. This CDR3 is built from 17 residues. Germline-derived CDR1 and CDR2 are KGHSH and LQKENI. The DNA of the CDR3 is TGTGCCAGCTCATCGCCGCAGGGGGACAGGTCTACAGATACGCAGTATTTT. Its translation is CASSSPQGDRSTDTQYF.

The gene calls are TRBV21-1 and TRBJ2-7. TRBV21-1 is given as a pseudogene. The CDR3 has 13 amino acids. The CDR3 loop is CASSKNLRYEQYF. CDR3 coding DNA: TGTGCCAGCAGCAAAAATCTCCGGTACGAGCAGTACTTC.

This clonotype was detected a few times. This chain links TRBV29-1 with TRBJ1-3; D might be TRBD1 (5 bases). Per the germline V gene, CDR1 is SQVTM and CDR2 is ANQGSEA. V was trimmed by 4 bases and J by 2 bases, leaving 9 bases between them. This CDR3 spans 13 amino acids. The CDR3 DNA reads TGCAGCGTTGTCCGGGGGACTGGAAACACCATATATTTT. Translated, it gives CSVVRGTGNTIYF.

This clonotype showed up just a few times. The chain joins TRBV6-5 to TRBJ1-5, with D perhaps matching TRBD1 (5 bases). The V and J ends lost 2 bases and 4 bases respectively, with 12 bases between them. This CDR3 contains 15 residues. Germline V lookup: CDR1 MNHEY, CDR2 SVGAGI. The CDR3 reads CASSYQGSPNQPQHF. CDR3 DNA: TGTGCCAGCAGTTACCAGGGCAGTCCTAATCAGCCCCAGCATTTT.

There are a few counts of this clonotype. The gene calls are TRBV20-1 and TRBJ2-2; D may correspond to TRBD1 or TRBD2 (5 bases each). Trimming took 1 base from V and 9 from J, leaving 15 bases between them. This CDR3 has 14 residues. Germline CDR1 and CDR2: DFQATT and SNEGSKA (reference sequence). The CDR3 loop reads CSARGGPGTRELFF. DNA of the CDR3: TGCAGTGCTAGAGGCGGACCGGGGACGAGGGAGCTGTTTTTT.

This clonotype turned up a few times. The rearrangement links TRBV5-1 to TRBJ2-3; D possibly corresponds to TRBD2 (5 bases). The V gene's germline CDR1 is SGHRS and CDR2 YFSETQ. The CDR3 sequence is 16 residues long. V shed 4 bases and J shed 2 bases, with 17 bases lying between them. The CDR3 here is CASSQPGPRDTDTQYF. The CDR3, as DNA: TGCGCCAGCAGCCAACCCGGTCCCCGGGACACAGATACGCAGTATTTT.

This clonotype appeared many times. The CDR3 protein is CASSLLREGEQFF. As DNA, the CDR3 is TGTGCCAGCAGCCTCCTGAGGGAGGGCGAGCAGTTCTTC. The J gene is TRBJ2-1, the V gene TRBV6-1; 7 bases match TRBD2. The V gene's germline CDR1 is MNHNS and CDR2 SASEGT. CDR3 size: 13 residues. After removal of 6 bases from V and 10 bases from J, the junction contained 9 bases not matched to a gene.

The chain links TRBV20-1 to TRBJ2-3, with 7 positions matching TRBD2. Per the germline V gene, CDR1 is DFQATT and CDR2 is SNEGSKA (reference sequence). This CDR3 region has 15 residues. CDR3 residues: CSAPAGGRTADTQYF. CDR3 bases: TGCAGCGCCCCTGCGGGCGGGAGAACCGCAGATACGCAGTATTTT.

This clonotype was picked up one time. The V and J genes are TRBV7-9 and TRBJ2-7, with D uncertain. The V end was cut by 2 bases, the J end by 6 bases, with 14 bases between. Per germline, CDR1 SEHNR and CDR2 FQNEAQ (reference sequence). This CDR3 contains 14 residues. CDR3 in amino acids: CASSLRPWVGEQYF. CDR3 bases: TGTGCCAGCAGCTTACGCCCCTGGGTCGGCGAGCAGTACTTC.

Only a few counts were recorded for this clonotype. The V gene is TRBV4-3, the J gene TRBJ2-7, with D possibly TRBD2 on 5 matching bases. V was pared by 0 bases and J by 2 bases, with 11 bases between. Germline V gene sequence: CDR1 LGHNA, CDR2 YSLEER. This CDR3 comprises 15 residues. CDR3 sequence reads: CASSQEAAGAYEQYF. The DNA of the CDR3 is TGCGCCAGCAGCCAAGAGGCAGCCGGGGCCTACGAGCAGTACTTC.

Many counts were recorded for this clonotype. The rearrangement links TRBV20-1 to TRBJ2-1; TRBD1 might be the D (6 bases). The germline gives CDR1 DFQATT, CDR2 SNEGSKA (reference sequence). Trimming removed 5 bases from V and 1 base from J, with 12 bases in between. This CDR3 has 14 amino acids. The CDR3 here is CSAPVQGSYNEQFF. The CDR3 bases are TGCAGTGCTCCCGTACAGGGATCCTACAATGAGCAGTTCTTC.

This clonotype showed up just a few times. The chain couples TRBV6-1 to TRBJ2-1; D might be TRBD1 (5 bases). The V gene lost 6 bases and the J gene lost 8 bases, with 17 bases spanning the gap. Germline-derived CDR1 and CDR2 are MNHNS and SASEGT. This CDR3 has 14 residues. Here the CDR3 reads CASSPGLGFYEQFF. The CDR3 DNA reads TGTGCCAGCAGCCCAGGGTTAGGCTTTTATGAGCAGTTCTTC.

This clonotype has just a few counts. The V call is TRBV15, the J call TRBJ2-1; the match to TRBD2 covers 14 bases. CDR3 size: 15 residues. Unmatched junction bases numbered 1, after V lost 0 bases and J lost 9 bases. CDR1 and CDR2 (germline): LNHNV, YYDKDF (reference sequence). CDR3 in amino acids: CATSRDGLAGGEQFF. The CDR3 DNA sequence: TGTGCCACCAGCAGAGATGGACTAGCGGGAGGTGAGCAGTTCTTC.

The chain carries TRBV7-6 and TRBJ2-1, with 7 positions matching TRBD1. Germline CDR1 reads SGHVS; CDR2 reads FNYEAQ. Trimming removed 5 bases from V and 8 bases from J; junction bases left unmatched: 3. The length of the CDR3 is 12 residues. The chain's CDR3 is CASSRDSYEQFF. The CDR3 bases are TGTGCCAGCAGCCGGGACAGCTATGAGCAGTTCTTC.

This clonotype came up once. The V and J genes are TRBV28 and TRBJ2-3, with 7 bases lining up with TRBD1. V was clipped by 5 bases and J by 4 bases; unmatched bases: 12. This CDR3 spans 16 amino acids. The germline V gene has CDR1 MDHEN and CDR2 SYDVKM. The CDR3 sequence is CASSTPRQGVADTQYF. Written as DNA, the CDR3 is TGTGCCAGCAGTACTCCCCGGCAGGGGGTGGCAGATACGCAGTATTTT.

J is TRBJ2-2 and V is TRBV5-1, with 9 bases fitting TRBD1. The CDR3 covers 14 residues. Germline loops: CDR1 SGHRS, CDR2 YFSETQ. V was pared by 6 bases and J by 7 bases, with 7 bases of the junction left unmatched. CDR3 sequence: CASTRDREGGELFF. CDR3 bases: TGCGCCAGCACACGGGACAGGGAAGGCGGGGAGCTGTTTTTT.

The chain has TRBV4-3 and TRBJ2-5; possibly TRBD2 for D (5 bases). Germline CDR1 and CDR2: LGHNA and YSLEER. This CDR3 contains 17 residues. V lost 0 bases and J 0 bases, leaving 14 bases between the germline ends. The CDR3 protein is CASSQEWSGIHQETQYF. For the CDR3, the DNA is TGCGCCAGCAGCCAAGAATGGAGCGGAATACACCAAGAGACCCAGTACTTC.

This clonotype appeared a few times. This chain uses TRBV24-1 with TRBJ2-4, with unresolved D. From germline, CDR1 is KGHDR and CDR2 SFDVKD. This CDR3 is 15 amino acids long. The germline V and J ends were trimmed by 4 bases and 5 bases, with 14 bases remaining between them. CDR3 DNA: TGTGCCACCAGTGACGGCCGGGCCACCGAAAACATTCAGTACTTC. The encoded protein is CATSDGRATENIQYF.

The genes are TRBV6-1 and TRBJ2-2; 7 bases are a match to TRBD2. The CDR3 spans 16 residues. The trim removed 6 bases at V and 6 bases at J, leaving 13 bases unmatched. The V gene's germline CDR1 is MNHNS and CDR2 SASEGT. CDR3 protein: CASSRQPGGGPGELFF. CDR3 nucleotide sequence: TGTGCCAGCAGCCGCCAACCGGGGGGAGGACCCGGGGAGCTGTTTTTT.

This chain joins TRBV20-1 and TRBJ2-5, with a tentative D call TRBD1 (6 bases). This CDR3 spans 16 amino acids. V was pared by 1 base and J by 1 base, with 16 bases between. Germline V gene data show CDR1 as DFQATT and CDR2 as SNEGSKA (reference sequence). DNA for the CDR3: TGCAGTGCTAGAGGGGGGCCCGGGGACCTCCAAGAGACCCAGTACTTC. Its protein product is CSARGGPGDLQETQYF.

The chain uses TRBV24-1 and TRBJ2-2; no firm D call. The V end lost 0 bases, the J end lost 2 bases, and 9 bases lay between the germline ends. The CDR3 spans 16 residues. Germline V lookup: CDR1 KGHDR, CDR2 SFDVKD. The CDR3 loop is CATSDLRAGNTGELFF. Written as DNA, the CDR3 is TGTGCCACCAGTGATTTGCGGGCAGGAAACACCGGGGAGCTGTTTTTT.

This clonotype was observed a few times. The V gene is TRBV4-1, the J gene TRBJ2-7, with a tentative D call TRBD2 (6 bases). This CDR3 spans 15 amino acids. V lost 1 base and J 2 bases, leaving 12 bases between the germline ends. In germline, CDR1 is MGHRA, CDR2 YSYEKL. CDR3 sequence reads: CASSQVAGEAYEQYF. The CDR3 coding sequence is TGCGCCAGCAGCCAAGTTGCCGGGGAGGCCTACGAGCAGTACTTC.

The CDR3, as DNA: TGTGCCAGCAGTTTATCCCACAGACCTGCGGGCTACACCTTC. It specifies CASSLSHRPAGYTF. This sequence joins TRBV12-3 or TRBV12-4 and TRBJ1-2; no reliable D call. This CDR3 is built from 14 residues. Trimming removed 2 bases at V and 8 bases at J, with 15 bases between.

This clonotype was seen repeatedly, ten times or more. The J gene is TRBJ2-3, the V gene TRBV20-1; 12 bases are a match to TRBD2. Unmatched junction bases numbered 6, after V lost 3 bases and J lost 5 bases. Germline loops: CDR1 DFQATT, CDR2 SNEGSKA (reference sequence). CDR3 length: 15 amino acids. The CDR3 coding sequence is TGCAGTGCTAGCCCCCCTAGCGGGAGGGTAGATACGCAGTATTTT. Its translation: CSASPPSGRVDTQYF.

The chain recombines TRBV25-1 with TRBJ1-1; 9 bases map to TRBD1. Trimming at V came to 4 bases and at J to 5 bases, leaving 8 bases not matched to a gene. The CDR3 has 15 amino acids. Germline CDR1 MGHDK, CDR2 SYGVNS. The CDR3 nucleotides are TGTGCCAGCAGTGTCCGGGACAGGGCTGGGACTGAAGCTTTCTTT. Protein product: CASSVRDRAGTEAFF.